This T cell receptor (beta chain) was sequenced for a study of blood T cell repertoires in COVID-19. Study overall: Samples representing acute and convalescent COVID-19 were sourced from the United States, Italy and Spain. The cDNA or gDNA used as material had been derived from T cells, B-cell-depleted T cells, or PBMCs.

V was shortened by 4 bases and J by 4 bases, with 12 bases between the two germline ends. CDR1 is SGDLS and CDR2 is YYNGEE in the germline V gene. The CDR3 is 13 residues long. As originally analysed: Quantification of nucleated cells was approximated via reference gene primer amplification. Sequenced by immunoSEQ multiplex PCR; TCRdb stores in-frame clones only, minus some. V, J and clone size are taken as reported in that table, and D and trimming were inferred from the DNA itself. The repertoire holds 200,000 to 250,000 clones, with around nine tenths as singletons. The sequence was obtained from a woman aged 60-70 years with acute or convalescent COVID-19. This chain links TRBV9 with TRBJ2-7, with a tentative D call TRBD1 (5 bases). Material: peripheral blood. DNA of the CDR3: TGTGCCAGCAGCCGCGACAGTGAGTACGAGCAGTACTTC. Translated: CASSRDSEYEQYF.